The 13 T cell receptor beta chains below all came from one sample that was sequenced in a study of chemoradiotherapy in HPV16-positive cancers. Sequencing used immunoSEQ multiplex PCR; TCRdb keeps in-frame clones, though not all of them. This sample has some 19,000 clones, with more than 70% found just once. The input for sequencing was blood, taken from a patient who underwent chemoradiotherapy. These receptors came from a human donor with HPV-associated anogenital cancer.

The J gene is TRBJ1-1, the V gene TRBV7-8; D unclear. The CDR3 is made up of 14 amino acids. Looked up from germline, CDR1 is SGHVS and CDR2 is FQNEAQ. V lost 4 bases, J lost 5 bases, and 14 bases lay in between. DNA for the CDR3: TGTGCCAGCAGCTCTACCGAGGGAAGGACTGAAGCTTTCTTT. Protein product: CASSSTEGRTEAFF.

The gene calls are TRBV11-3 and TRBJ2-5, with TRBD2 identical over 10 bases. There are 14 residues in the CDR3. Per the germline V gene, CDR1 is SGHNT and CDR2 is YENEEA. The V and J ends lost 5 bases and 3 bases, in that order; junction bases with no gene match: 3. CDR3 protein: CASSNGLAEETQYF. The CDR3 DNA reads TGTGCCAGCAGCAATGGACTAGCGGAAGAGACCCAGTACTTC.

CDR3: CASSLGRGDREQYF. The DNA of the CDR3 is TGTGCCAGCAGTTTGGGGCGGGGCGACCGAGAGCAGTACTTC. The genes are TRBV27 and TRBJ2-7; maybe TRBD2 (6 bases). From germline, CDR1 is MNHEY and CDR2 SMNVEV (reference sequence). The CDR3 length is 14 residues. V lost 3 bases and J 7 bases, leaving 16 bases between the germline ends.

This clone was picked up a small number of times. The genes are TRBV19 and TRBJ1-2; 8 bases are shared with TRBD1. J was trimmed by 3 bases and V by 10 bases; bases with no gene match: 7. The CDR3 consists of 13 residues. Germline V gene sequence: CDR1 LNHDA, CDR2 SQIVND (reference sequence). DNA for the CDR3: TGTGCCAACGAGGACAGGGAGTACTATGGCTACACCTTC. This encodes CANEDREYYGYTF.

This chain uses TRBV10-3 with TRBJ2-3, with TRBD1 matching 9 bases. Per germline, CDR1 ENHRY and CDR2 SYGVKD. The CDR3 has 15 amino acids. Trimming at V came to 5 bases and at J to 6 bases, leaving 9 bases not matched to a gene. The CDR3 is CAISLGGQGMDTQYF. Here the CDR3 DNA reads TGTGCCATCAGTCTGGGGGGACAGGGTATGGATACGCAGTATTTT.

The V gene is TRBV18, the J gene TRBJ2-5; D ambiguous. Near its end, the DNA agrees better with TRBJ2-7, so the J call may be wrong. This CDR3 has 13 residues. Per the germline V gene, CDR1 is KGHSH and CDR2 is LQKENI. CDR3 in amino acids: CASSLPQTYEQYF. In DNA form, the CDR3 reads TGTGCCAGCTCACTCCCACAGACCTACGAGCAGTACTTC.

The chain is built from TRBV6-1 and TRBJ2-1; the match to TRBD1 covers 10 bases. Trimming cost V 6 bases and J 7 bases; bases outside gene matches: 6. The CDR3 sequence is 14 residues long. CDR1 and CDR2 (germline): MNHNS, SASEGT. The chain's CDR3 is CASSRDRGGNEQFF. The CDR3 DNA follows: TGTGCCAGCAGCCGGGACAGGGGAGGTAATGAGCAGTTCTTC.

V usage is TRBV7-2 and J usage is TRBJ2-3; D perhaps matches TRBD2 (5 bases). Germline V gene sequence: CDR1 SGHTA, CDR2 FQGNSA. Trimming cost V 3 bases and J 3 bases, with 13 bases left between them. The CDR3 runs to 15 residues. The CDR3 sequence: CASSLGGSRTDTQYF. The CDR3 nucleotides read TGTGCCAGCAGCTTGGGTGGGAGTCGGACAGATACGCAGTATTTT.

The gene calls are TRBV5-6 and TRBJ1-2; 12 bases align to TRBD1. V was pared by 4 bases and J by 0 bases, with 10 bases of the junction left unmatched. CDR3 length: 18 amino acids. CDR1 and CDR2 (germline): SGHDT, YYEEEE. The CDR3 bases are TGTGCCAGCAGCCAACTGGGACAGGGGGCGACCTCTAACTATGGCTACACCTTC. Its translation: CASSQLGQGATSNYGYTF.

A few counts support this clone. The CDR3: CASSKLGQISTDTQYF. CDR3 DNA sequence: TGTGCCAGCAGCAAGTTGGGACAGATTAGCACAGATACGCAGTATTTT. V usage is TRBV7-3 and J usage is TRBJ2-3; 7 bases are a match to TRBD1. The ends lost 5 bases at V and 0 bases at J; junction bases unmatched: 8. Per the germline V gene, CDR1 is SGHTA and CDR2 is FQGTGA. The length of the CDR3 is 16 residues.

The chain carries TRBV2 and TRBJ2-3; perhaps TRBD2 as D (5 bases). The CDR3 spans 15 residues. The V gene lost 5 bases and the J gene lost 0 bases, with 12 bases spanning the gap. The V gene's germline CDR1 is SNHLY and CDR2 FYNNEI. As DNA, the CDR3 is TGTGCCAGCAGTTGGACTGGAGCTAGCACAGATACGCAGTATTTT. Amino acid sequence: CASSWTGASTDTQYF.

The CDR3 nucleotides are TGTGCCAGCAGTCCCCGGGGTAGCGGGATATTAATACAGTACTTC. It is translated as CASSPRGSGILIQYF. The chain uses TRBV6-5 and TRBJ2-7; TRBD2 matches 8 bases. The germline V gene has CDR1 MNHEY and CDR2 SVGAGI. The CDR3 length is 15 residues. V was pared by 5 bases and J by 10 bases, with 16 bases of the junction left unmatched.

The rearrangement joins TRBV6-5 to TRBJ2-5; 8 bases match TRBD1. Germline V lookup: CDR1 MNHEY, CDR2 SVGAGI. V dropped 0 bases and J dropped 3; count of bases not matched to a gene: 6. The length of the CDR3 is 16 residues. The CDR3 nucleotides are TGTGCCAGCAGTTACTCCCTAGGACAGGGAAAAGAGACCCAGTACTTC. Translated, it gives CASSYSLGQGKETQYF.